This is a list of T cell receptor beta chains from one sample in a study of CD8 T cells in ankylosing spondylitis. TCRdb re-derived calls from the 5' RACE reads in MiXCR, one entry per CDR3 protein. This table has fewer than 500,000 distinct CDR3 sequences, 25% to 30% appearing once. Sample: blood, either unsorted or a sorted T cell fraction (not recorded which). The receptors stem from a male donor with ankylosing spondylitis. Each CDR3 is given with its conserved first and last residue. Fields, in order: D gene, clone size, J gene, V gene, CDR3 DNA, CDR3 protein. The D gene is left open where the match is weak. A clone size is listed for some rows: how often the clone was seen (once, few, many), or a class if it is expanded.

>TRBD1|-|TRBJ1-5|TRBV20-1
TGCAGTGTTTCGACAGGGTTTCAGCCCCAGCATTTT
CSVSTGFQPQHF
>TRBD1|-|TRBJ2-7|TRBV30
TGTGCCTGGAAAAGGAGACAGGGTTCCTACGAGCAGTACTTC
CAWKRRQGSYEQYF
>TRBD2|-|TRBJ2-1|TRBV11-3
TGTGCCAGCAGCCAGACTAGCGGACCCTACAATGAGCAGTTCTTC
CASSQTSGPYNEQFF
>TRBD1|-|TRBJ1-6|TRBV3-1
TGTGCCAGCAGCCAAGACCGGACAGGGGCTTCACCCCTCCACTTT
CASSQDRTGASPLHF
>-|-|TRBJ1-2|TRBV6-1
TGTGCCAGCAGGCCGGTGGGGGTCAAGGATGGCTACACCTTC
CASRPVGVKDGYTF
>-|few|TRBJ1-2|TRBV3-1
TGTGCCAGCAGCCAAGAGGCCCTCCCTATCCATGGCTACACCTTC
CASSQEALPIHGYTF
>-|few|TRBJ2-7|TRBV10-3
TGTGCCATCAGTCCCGGACAAAGTGTGGAGCAGTACTTC
CAISPGQSVEQYF
>-|-|TRBJ2-7|TRBV29-1
TGCAGCGCCAGACCCACAGGGGAGGGCGAGCAGTACTTC
CSARPTGEGEQYF
>-|few|TRBJ2-7|TRBV25-1
TGTGCCACCGACGACGACAGATCCTACGAGCAGTACTTC
CATDDDRSYEQYF
>TRBD1|-|TRBJ1-1|TRBV11-2
TGTGCCAGCAGCTTAGATATTGGGTTGGGACAGATTCTGAACACTGAAGCTTTCTTT
CASSLDIGLGQILNTEAFF
>-|few|TRBJ2-3|TRBV11-2
TGTGCCAGCAGCTTACTAGGCTCCGGGTACCGGGATACGCAGTATTTT
CASSLLGSGYRDTQYF
>TRBD2|few|TRBJ2-1|TRBV20-1
TGCAGTGCTAGAGATCCGGCTAGCGGGAGTGGGTCCTACAATGAGCAGTTCTTC
CSARDPASGSGSYNEQFF
>-|few|TRBJ2-1|TRBV20-1
TGCAGTGCTAGATCGACGACTAGGAAAGTAAATGAGCAGTTCTTC
CSARSTTRKVNEQFF
>-|many|TRBJ1-2|TRBV12-3/TRBV12-4
TGTGCCAGCAGTTTTGGCTATGGCTACACCTTC
CASSFGYGYTF
>TRBD1|-|TRBJ1-4|TRBV24-1
TGTGCCACCAGTGATTCCGGGACAGGGCCGGAAAAACTGTTTTTT
CATSDSGTGPEKLFF
>-|few|TRBJ2-5|TRBV20-1
TGCAGTGCTAGAGATGGAGGACAGTCACAAGAGACCCAGTACTTC
CSARDGGQSQETQYF
>-|few|TRBJ1-5|TRBV3-1
TGTGCCAGCAGCCAAGATAGGAGTCAGCCCCAGCATTTT
CASSQDRSQPQHF
>-|few|TRBJ1-1|TRBV7-6
TGTGCCAGCAGCCCCCTCCCGGAGGCTGCTTTCTTT
CASSPLPEAAFF
>-|-|TRBJ1-1|TRBV29-1
TGCAGCGTTGGGGGTCCCAGGGGCACTGAAGCTTTCTTT
CSVGGPRGTEAFF
>-|few|TRBJ2-5|TRBV12-3/TRBV12-4
TGTGCCAGCAGCTTCTCCCCGGGACTCAGAAAGAAGACCCAGTACTTC
CASSFSPGLRKKTQYF
>TRBD1|-|TRBJ2-7|TRBV10-3
TGTGCCCCCCTAAGGACAGGGGCCTACGAGCAGTACTTC
CAPLRTGAYEQYF
>-|-|TRBJ1-2|TRBV10-3
TGTGCCACTTACGGCGGTAACTATGGCTACACCTTC
CATYGGNYGYTF
>TRBD1|-|TRBJ1-2|TRBV11-2
TGTGCCAGCAGCCCGGGACAGAGCGGTTTGGGCTACACCTTC
CASSPGQSGLGYTF
>TRBD1|few|TRBJ1-5|TRBV5-1
TGCGCCAGCAGCCCCCAGGGGGCTGGCAATCAGCCCCAGCATTTT
CASSPQGAGNQPQHF
>-|-|TRBJ1-1|TRBV7-9
TGTGCCAGCAGCGCTACAGGGTATGAAGCTTTCTTT
CASSATGYEAFF